This T cell receptor (beta chain) emerged from a study of T cell responses to AZD1222 COVID-19 vaccine. General observations from the study: Most donors were white British, females outnumbered males, and clonal diversity was possibly underestimated. Dominant CD4 TCR responses targeted spike regions 160-218 and 743-854. The reported proportion of spike-specific TCRs targeting unmutated variant regions was nearly half.

The table came from immunoSEQ multiplex PCR; TCRdb's copy has only in-frame clones and leaves some out. The sample contains approximately 82,000 clones, about 85% of which appear only once. Concerning this clone itself: Its antigen is not identified.

Germline loops: CDR1 SGHRS, CDR2 YFSETQ. Trimming cost V 3 bases and J 4 bases; bases outside gene matches: 5. This CDR3 region has 16 residues. This clonotype originated in an adult in good health. Material: peripheral blood, obtained on day 0 of AZD1222 vaccination. The chain couples TRBV5-1 to TRBJ2-5; 14 bases line up with TRBD2. In DNA form, the CDR3 reads TGCGCCAGCAGCTCCGGGACTAGCGGGGGAAGAGAGACCCAGTACTTC. Amino acid sequence: CASSSGTSGGRETQYF. Based on the CDR3 plus reference TRBV5-1 and TRBJ2-5, the full variable domain is KAGVTQTPRYLIKTRGQQVTLSCSPISGHRSVSWYQQTPGQGLQFLFEYFSETQRNKGNFPGRFSGRQFSNSRSEMNVSTLELGDSALYLCASSSGTSGGRETQYFGPGTRLLVL.